This is a list of T cell receptor beta chains from one sample in a study of blood T cell repertoires in COVID-19. Clones were sequenced by immunoSEQ multiplex PCR, and TCRdb holds only the in-frame ones, with some missing. The sample has hundreds of thousands of clones; less than 90% are singletons. Sequenced input: PBMCs or T cells enriched from blood (not recorded which). Receptors were obtained from a woman aged 55-70 years who had recovered from COVID-19. The CDR3 runs from the conserved cysteine through the conserved F or W. D genes are given only for firm matches. The size of a clone is reported for some rows only, either as once, few or many, or as a class for expanded clones.

d_gene: TRBD1; j_gene: TRBJ1-3; v_gene: TRBV15; abundance: -; CDR3nt: TGTGCCACCAGCAGAGATCGGGACAGGGTCGGCTCTGGAAACACCATATATTTT; CDR3aa: CATSRDRDRVGSGNTIYF
d_gene: TRBD1; j_gene: TRBJ1-6; v_gene: TRBV13; abundance: -; CDR3nt: TGTGCCAGCAGCTTCGGTATGGCAGGGGGGAATTCACCCCTCCACTTT; CDR3aa: CASSFGMAGGNSPLHF
d_gene: -; j_gene: TRBJ1-2; v_gene: TRBV9; abundance: -; CDR3nt: TGTGCCAGCAGCGTGGGCCCTCAAGACTATGGCTACACCTTC; CDR3aa: CASSVGPQDYGYTF
d_gene: TRBD2; j_gene: TRBJ2-1; v_gene: TRBV18; abundance: -; CDR3nt: TGTGCCAGCTCACCTGTTCCGGCGGGGGGTTACAATGAGCAGTTCTTC; CDR3aa: CASSPVPAGGYNEQFF
d_gene: TRBD1; j_gene: TRBJ2-2; v_gene: TRBV11-3; abundance: -; CDR3nt: TGTGCCAGCAGCTTAGATACCCCGGGACAGGGACGCGGGGAGCTGTTTTTT; CDR3aa: CASSLDTPGQGRGELFF
d_gene: TRBD1; j_gene: TRBJ2-3; v_gene: TRBV6-5; abundance: -; CDR3nt: TGTGCCAGCAGTTCCACCGGGACAGGGACAGATACGCAGTATTTT; CDR3aa: CASSSTGTGTDTQYF
d_gene: TRBD1; j_gene: TRBJ2-3; v_gene: TRBV5-8; abundance: once; CDR3nt: TGTGCCAGCAGCTTACAGGGGAAAATCACAGATACGCAGTATTTT; CDR3aa: CASSLQGKITDTQYF
d_gene: -; j_gene: TRBJ1-1; v_gene: TRBV24-1; abundance: -; CDR3nt: TGTGCCACCAGTGATTCCCAGGGCGCCGGAACTGAAGCTTTCTTT; CDR3aa: CATSDSQGAGTEAFF
d_gene: TRBD1; j_gene: TRBJ2-1; v_gene: TRBV12-5; abundance: -; CDR3nt: TGTGCTAGTGGTGTCCCGGGACAGGGGTACAATGAGCAGTTCTTC; CDR3aa: CASGVPGQGYNEQFF
d_gene: TRBD2; j_gene: TRBJ2-5; v_gene: TRBV5-1; abundance: -; CDR3nt: TGCGCCAGCAGCCTGGGCGGACTAGCGGGGAGTGAGACCCAGTACTTC; CDR3aa: CASSLGGLAGSETQYF
d_gene: -; j_gene: TRBJ1-6; v_gene: TRBV21-1; abundance: -; CDR3nt: TGTGCCAGCAGCAAAAAGCAGAAACCCTCGAGGGACAGCAGCTCCTATAATTCACCCCTCCACTTT; CDR3aa: CASSKKQKPSRDSSSYNSPLHF
d_gene: TRBD1; j_gene: TRBJ2-2; v_gene: TRBV10-3; abundance: -; CDR3nt: TGTGCCATCAGTGACCCTGGGACAGGGAACACCGGGGAGCTGTTTTTT; CDR3aa: CAISDPGTGNTGELFF
d_gene: TRBD1; j_gene: TRBJ1-4; v_gene: TRBV5-4; abundance: -; CDR3nt: TGTGCCAGCAGCTTGGGGGGGACAGTAACTAATGAAAAACTGTTTTTT; CDR3aa: CASSLGGTVTNEKLFF
d_gene: -; j_gene: TRBJ1-1; v_gene: TRBV10-3; abundance: -; CDR3nt: TGTGCCATCAGTGAGGCGACAGGTGACACTGAAGCTTTCTTT; CDR3aa: CAISEATGDTEAFF
d_gene: -; j_gene: TRBJ1-2; v_gene: TRBV3-1/TRBV3-2; abundance: -; CDR3nt: TGTGCCAGCAGCCAAGGGCAGGGGTACTATGGCTACACCTTC; CDR3aa: CASSQGQGYYGYTF
d_gene: -; j_gene: TRBJ1-2; v_gene: TRBV19; abundance: -; CDR3nt: TGTGCCAGTAGTCAACAGGGAATCGGCTATGGCTACACCTTC; CDR3aa: CASSQQGIGYGYTF
d_gene: -; j_gene: TRBJ1-1; v_gene: TRBV7-9; abundance: -; CDR3nt: TGTGCCAGCAGCCTCCCGGGCACTGAAGCTTTCTTT; CDR3aa: CASSLPGTEAFF
d_gene: -; j_gene: TRBJ2-2; v_gene: TRBV19; abundance: -; CDR3nt: TGTGCCAGTAGTGTTGCGCCGAACACCGGGGAGCTGTTTTTT; CDR3aa: CASSVAPNTGELFF
d_gene: TRBD1; j_gene: TRBJ1-2; v_gene: TRBV6-6; abundance: -; CDR3nt: TGTGCCAGCAGTCAATCCGGGACAGGGTATGGCTACACCTTC; CDR3aa: CASSQSGTGYGYTF
d_gene: -; j_gene: TRBJ1-1; v_gene: TRBV6-5; abundance: -; CDR3nt: TGTGCCAGCAGTACAGGGCCGGGCACTGAAGCTTTCTTT; CDR3aa: CASSTGPGTEAFF
d_gene: TRBD1; j_gene: TRBJ1-1; v_gene: TRBV19; abundance: once; CDR3nt: TGTGCCAGTAGTACTGACAGGGAGAACACTGAAGCTTTCTTT; CDR3aa: CASSTDRENTEAFF
d_gene: -; j_gene: TRBJ1-5; v_gene: TRBV18; abundance: -; CDR3nt: TGTGCCAGCTCGCTAGGGGTGGTGGGAAGCCAGCCCCAGCATTTT; CDR3aa: CASSLGVVGSQPQHF
d_gene: -; j_gene: TRBJ2-1; v_gene: TRBV15; abundance: -; CDR3nt: TGTGCCACCAGCAGAGTTCCAGCGGATAGCTCCTACAATGAGCAGTTCTTC; CDR3aa: CATSRVPADSSYNEQFF
d_gene: -; j_gene: TRBJ1-1; v_gene: TRBV5-1; abundance: -; CDR3nt: TGCGCCAGCAGCTTGGAAAGGCAGGGGAACACTGAAGCTTTCTTT; CDR3aa: CASSLERQGNTEAFF
d_gene: -; j_gene: TRBJ2-2; v_gene: TRBV7-9; abundance: -; CDR3nt: TGTGCCAGCAGGGTACAGGGTCGGGGGGAGCTGTTTTTT; CDR3aa: CASRVQGRGELFF
d_gene: -; j_gene: TRBJ2-2; v_gene: TRBV12-3/TRBV12-4; abundance: -; CDR3nt: TGTGCCAGCAGTTTAATACGGAGCGGGGAGCTGTTTTTT; CDR3aa: CASSLIRSGELFF
d_gene: TRBD2; j_gene: TRBJ2-1; v_gene: TRBV7-6; abundance: -; CDR3nt: TGTGCCAGCAGCCCCCCGCCGGGACTAGGAGAGCAGTTCTTC; CDR3aa: CASSPPPGLGEQFF
d_gene: -; j_gene: TRBJ1-2; v_gene: TRBV6-5; abundance: -; CDR3nt: TGTGCCAGCAGAGCTACAGGGACCAACTATGGCTACACCTTC; CDR3aa: CASRATGTNYGYTF
d_gene: -; j_gene: TRBJ1-6; v_gene: TRBV5-1; abundance: once; CDR3nt: TGCGCCAGCTCCGAGGGGGGGTCTTCACCCCTCCACTTT; CDR3aa: CASSEGGSSPLHF
d_gene: TRBD1; j_gene: TRBJ2-3; v_gene: TRBV5-1; abundance: -; CDR3nt: TGCGCCAGCAGCTTGGGGGACAGGGGGCGCGCAGATACGCAGTATTTT; CDR3aa: CASSLGDRGRADTQYF
d_gene: -; j_gene: TRBJ2-1; v_gene: TRBV7-2; abundance: -; CDR3nt: TGTGCCAGCAGAAAGAGCTCCTACAATGAGCAGTTCTTC; CDR3aa: CASRKSSYNEQFF
d_gene: -; j_gene: TRBJ2-5; v_gene: TRBV27; abundance: -; CDR3nt: TGTGCCAGCAGTTTGGGAGGGGGTGAGACCCAGTACTTC; CDR3aa: CASSLGGGETQYF
d_gene: TRBD2; j_gene: TRBJ2-1; v_gene: TRBV27; abundance: -; CDR3nt: TGTGCCAGCAGTCTAGCGGGGGGGATCTACAATGAGCAGTTCTTC; CDR3aa: CASSLAGGIYNEQFF
d_gene: TRBD2; j_gene: TRBJ2-1; v_gene: TRBV19; abundance: -; CDR3nt: TGTGCCAGTAGTTCGCCTAGCGGGGGGGCCGAAATCTACAATGAGCAGTTCTTC; CDR3aa: CASSSPSGGAEIYNEQFF
d_gene: -; j_gene: TRBJ2-4; v_gene: TRBV4-1; abundance: -; CDR3nt: TGCGCCAGCAGCCAAGAGGGCGGGGCTAAAAACATTCAGTACTTC; CDR3aa: CASSQEGGAKNIQYF
d_gene: TRBD1; j_gene: TRBJ1-2; v_gene: TRBV10-2; abundance: -; CDR3nt: TGCGCCAGCACCATAAATAGAGGAGGGGGCGGGGGCTACACCTTC; CDR3aa: CASTINRGGGGGYTF
d_gene: TRBD1; j_gene: TRBJ2-6; v_gene: TRBV28; abundance: -; CDR3nt: TGTGCCAGCAGTTCCCAGGGGGCTGGGGCCAACGTCCTGACTTTC; CDR3aa: CASSSQGAGANVLTF
d_gene: -; j_gene: TRBJ1-1; v_gene: TRBV11-3; abundance: -; CDR3nt: TGTGCCAGCAGCCCTGCGGGGGGTGGGGTGAACACTGAAGCTTTCTTT; CDR3aa: CASSPAGGGVNTEAFF
d_gene: TRBD2; j_gene: TRBJ2-2; v_gene: TRBV6-2/TRBV6-3; abundance: once; CDR3nt: TGTGCCAGCAGTTACAGCGGGGCTAACACCGGGGAGCTGTTTTTT; CDR3aa: CASSYSGANTGELFF
d_gene: -; j_gene: TRBJ1-1; v_gene: TRBV6-5; abundance: -; CDR3nt: TGTGCCAGCAGTTACTCCGGTCGGGTGAACACTGAAGCTTTCTTT; CDR3aa: CASSYSGRVNTEAFF
d_gene: TRBD1; j_gene: TRBJ2-2; v_gene: TRBV6-1; abundance: -; CDR3nt: TGTGCCAGCAGTGCCGACAGGGGCACCGGGGAGCTGTTTTTT; CDR3aa: CASSADRGTGELFF
d_gene: -; j_gene: TRBJ1-1; v_gene: TRBV18; abundance: -; CDR3nt: TGTGCCAGCTCACCTGTTGGCGGGGTTACTGAAGCTTTCTTT; CDR3aa: CASSPVGGVTEAFF
d_gene: -; j_gene: TRBJ1-1; v_gene: TRBV12-5; abundance: -; CDR3nt: TGTGCTAGTGGTTTTATTCCCGACGGACAGCCAGGGAACACTGAAGCTTTCTTT; CDR3aa: CASGFIPDGQPGNTEAFF
d_gene: TRBD1; j_gene: TRBJ2-1; v_gene: TRBV30; abundance: -; CDR3nt: TGTGCCTGGAGTCCGACAGGGTATAGCTACAATGAGCAGTTCTTC; CDR3aa: CAWSPTGYSYNEQFF
d_gene: TRBD1; j_gene: TRBJ2-2; v_gene: TRBV19; abundance: -; CDR3nt: TGTGCCAGTAGTACCCGGACAGGGGCTGGAACCGGGGAGCTGTTTTTT; CDR3aa: CASSTRTGAGTGELFF
d_gene: TRBD1; j_gene: TRBJ1-1; v_gene: TRBV18; abundance: -; CDR3nt: TGTGCCAGCTACCCCAGAGGGACAGGACACACTGAAGCTTTCTTT; CDR3aa: CASYPRGTGHTEAFF